The TCR beta chain under discussion was sequenced for a study of blood T cell repertoires in COVID-19. Across the study: The United States, Italy and Spain were the sources of the acute and convalescent COVID-19 samples. The cDNA or gDNA used as material had been derived from T cells, B-cell-depleted T cells, or PBMCs.

In the original processing: Amplifying reference gene primers gave estimates of nucleated cell counts. Here immunoSEQ multiplex PCR was the method, and the copy in TCRdb shows in-frame clones only, minus some. That table supplies the V and J calls and clone size; D and trimming were determined from the DNA. The sample holds some 20,000 clones, roughly 90% seen once. The V end was cut by 5 bases, the J end by 2 bases, with 13 bases between. Germline V lookup: CDR1 SGHNT, CDR2 YENEEA. CDR3 length: 14 residues. This clonotype was sampled from a human donor in a cohort sampled during active COVID-19. Material: peripheral blood. This chain connects TRBV11-3 to TRBJ2-7; TRBD2 is a possible D gene (5 bases). The CDR3 sequence: CASSPAGSPYEQYF. The CDR3 region has the DNA TGTGCCAGCAGCCCAGCTGGGAGTCCCTACGAGCAGTACTTC.